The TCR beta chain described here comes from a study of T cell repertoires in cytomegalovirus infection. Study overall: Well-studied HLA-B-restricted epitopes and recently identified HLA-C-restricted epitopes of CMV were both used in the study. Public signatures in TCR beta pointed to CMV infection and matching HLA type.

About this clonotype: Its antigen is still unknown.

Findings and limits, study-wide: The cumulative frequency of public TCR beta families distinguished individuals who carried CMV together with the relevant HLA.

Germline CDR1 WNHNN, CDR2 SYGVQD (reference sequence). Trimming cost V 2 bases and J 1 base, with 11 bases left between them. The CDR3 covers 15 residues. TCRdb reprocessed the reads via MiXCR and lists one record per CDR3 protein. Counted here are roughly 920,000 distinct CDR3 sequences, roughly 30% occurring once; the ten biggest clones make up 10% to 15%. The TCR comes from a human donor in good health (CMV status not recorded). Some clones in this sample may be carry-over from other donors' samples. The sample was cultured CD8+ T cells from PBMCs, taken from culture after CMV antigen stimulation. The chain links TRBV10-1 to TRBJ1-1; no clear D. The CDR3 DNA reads TGCGCCAGCAGTGAGGGGGAGAAGAGGAACACTGAAGCTTTCTTT. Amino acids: CASSEGEKRNTEAFF.